What follows describes a single T cell receptor beta chain. Its specificity is not known. These data are taken from a study of shared clonotypes between healthy human individuals. About the study: Used for every donor were three CD4 naive, three CD4 memory, two CD8 naive and one CD8 memory plate.

Terminally differentiated effector memory CD45RA+ cells were excluded from the naive CD8 cells, which were CD45RO-negative and positively selected for CCR7. CDR1 and CDR2 (germline): SEHNR, FQNEAQ (reference sequence). Trimming removed 3 bases from V and 5 bases from J, with 10 bases in between. The CDR3 consists of 13 residues. General study results and limits: Limited genetic and exposure-history diversity came from having few donors. In a handful of donors, around 5% of naive CD4 clonotypes appeared in common.

Over several immunoSEQ plates, each subset's genomic DNA was distributed in even portions. Sequenced by immunoSEQ multiplex PCR; TCRdb stores in-frame clones only, minus some. The profile shows about 2,100,000 clones, just over 90% of them singletons. This sequence originates from a man younger than 35 in good health. Some clones in this sample may be carry-over from other donors' samples. The sample comprised naive CD8+ T cells from PBMCs. The rearrangement uses TRBV7-9 and TRBJ1-1; no clear D. CDR3 protein: CASSFFGRTEAFF. The DNA for the CDR3 is TGTGCCAGCAGCTTTTTTGGGAGAACTGAAGCTTTCTTT.